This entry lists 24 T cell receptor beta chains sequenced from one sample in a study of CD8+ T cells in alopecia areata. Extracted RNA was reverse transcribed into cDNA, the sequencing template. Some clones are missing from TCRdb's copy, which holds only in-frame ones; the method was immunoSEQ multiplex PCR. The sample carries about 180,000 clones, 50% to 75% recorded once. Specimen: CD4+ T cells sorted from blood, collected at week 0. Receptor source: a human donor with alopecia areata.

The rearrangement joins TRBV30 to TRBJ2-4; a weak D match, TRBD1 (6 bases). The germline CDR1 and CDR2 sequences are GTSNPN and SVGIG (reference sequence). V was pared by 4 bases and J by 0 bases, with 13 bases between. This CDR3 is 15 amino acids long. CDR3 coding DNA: TGTGCCTGGAACCCCCAGGGGATAGCCAAAAACATTCAGTACTTC. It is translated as CAWNPQGIAKNIQYF.

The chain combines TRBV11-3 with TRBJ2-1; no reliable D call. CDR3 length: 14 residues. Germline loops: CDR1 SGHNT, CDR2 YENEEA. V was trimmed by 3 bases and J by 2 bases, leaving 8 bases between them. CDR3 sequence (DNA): TGTGCCAGCAGCTTGGCCTGGCCCTACAATGAGCAGTTCTTC. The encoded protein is CASSLAWPYNEQFF.

The CDR3 here is CAWRAGTTNYEQYF. Here the CDR3 DNA reads TGTGCCTGGAGGGCCGGGACGACAAACTACGAGCAGTACTTC. The J gene is TRBJ2-7, the V gene TRBV30; D is possibly TRBD1 or TRBD2 (5 bases each). Trimming pared 3 bases from V and 3 bases from J, leaving 15 bases between. In germline, CDR1 is GTSNPN, CDR2 SVGIG (reference sequence). The CDR3 extends over 14 amino acids.

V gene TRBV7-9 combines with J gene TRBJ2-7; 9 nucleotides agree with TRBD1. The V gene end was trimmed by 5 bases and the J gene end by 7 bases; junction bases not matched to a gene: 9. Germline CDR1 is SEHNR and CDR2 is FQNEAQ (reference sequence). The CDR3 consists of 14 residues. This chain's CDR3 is CASSPGQGLQEQYF. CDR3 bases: TGTGCCAGCAGCCCGGGACAGGGCCTCCAGGAGCAGTACTTC.

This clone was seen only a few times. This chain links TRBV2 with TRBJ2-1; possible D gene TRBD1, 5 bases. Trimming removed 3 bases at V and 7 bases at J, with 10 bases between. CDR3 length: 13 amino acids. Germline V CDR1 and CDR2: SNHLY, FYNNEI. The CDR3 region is CASSDRESNEQFF. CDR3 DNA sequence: TGTGCCAGCAGTGACAGGGAATCGAATGAGCAGTTCTTC. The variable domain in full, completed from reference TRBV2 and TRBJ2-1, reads EPEVTQTPSHQVTQMGQEVILRCVPISNHLYFYWYRQILGQKVEFLVSFYNNEISEKSEIFDDQFSVERPDGSNFTLKIRSTKLEDSAMYFCASSDRESNEQFFGPGTRLTVL.

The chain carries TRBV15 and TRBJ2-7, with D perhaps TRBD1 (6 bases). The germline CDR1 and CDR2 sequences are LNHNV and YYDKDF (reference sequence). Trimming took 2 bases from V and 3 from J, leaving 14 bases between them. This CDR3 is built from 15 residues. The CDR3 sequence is CATSRRGDTLYEQYF. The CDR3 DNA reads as TGTGCCACCAGCAGACGAGGGGACACCCTCTACGAGCAGTACTTC.

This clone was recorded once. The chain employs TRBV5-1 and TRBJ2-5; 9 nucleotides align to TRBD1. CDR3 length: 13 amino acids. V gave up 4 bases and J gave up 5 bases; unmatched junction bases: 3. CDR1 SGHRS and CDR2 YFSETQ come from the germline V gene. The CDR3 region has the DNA TGCGCCAGCAGCACTGGGACAGGGGAGACCCAGTACTTC. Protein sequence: CASSTGTGETQYF.

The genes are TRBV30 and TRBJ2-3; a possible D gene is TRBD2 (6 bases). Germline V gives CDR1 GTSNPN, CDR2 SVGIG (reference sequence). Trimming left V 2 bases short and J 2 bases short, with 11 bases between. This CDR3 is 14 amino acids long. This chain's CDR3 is CAWSRGEVTDTQYF. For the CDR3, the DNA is TGTGCCTGGAGTCGTGGGGAGGTCACAGATACGCAGTATTTT. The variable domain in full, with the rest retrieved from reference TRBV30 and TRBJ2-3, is SQTIHQWPATLVQPVGSPLSLECTVEGTSNPNLYWYRQAAGRGLQLLFYSVGIGQISSEVPQNLSASRPQDRQFILSSKKLLLSDSGFYLCAWSRGEVTDTQYFGPGTRLTVL.

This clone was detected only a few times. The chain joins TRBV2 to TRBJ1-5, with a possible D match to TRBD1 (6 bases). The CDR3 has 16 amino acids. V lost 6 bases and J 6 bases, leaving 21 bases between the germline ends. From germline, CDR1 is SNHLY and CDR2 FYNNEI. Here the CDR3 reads CASRPRGGAAGQPQHF. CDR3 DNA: TGTGCCAGCAGACCCCGTGGGGGGGCTGCGGGTCAGCCCCAGCATTTT. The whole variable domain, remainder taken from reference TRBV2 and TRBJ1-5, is EPEVTQTPSHQVTQMGQEVILRCVPISNHLYFYWYRQILGQKVEFLVSFYNNEISEKSEIFDDQFSVERPDGSNFTLKIRSTKLEDSAMYFCASRPRGGAAGQPQHFGDGTRLSIL.

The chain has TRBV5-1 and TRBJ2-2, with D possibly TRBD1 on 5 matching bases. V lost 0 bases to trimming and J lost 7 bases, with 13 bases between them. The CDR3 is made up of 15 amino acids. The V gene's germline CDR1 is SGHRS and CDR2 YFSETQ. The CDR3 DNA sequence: TGCGCCAGCAGCTTGGATGGGCGACAGTTCGGGGAGCTGTTTTTT. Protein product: CASSLDGRQFGELFF.

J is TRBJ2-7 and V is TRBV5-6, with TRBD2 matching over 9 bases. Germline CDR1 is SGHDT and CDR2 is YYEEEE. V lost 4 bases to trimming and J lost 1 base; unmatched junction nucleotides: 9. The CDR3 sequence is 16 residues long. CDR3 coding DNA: TGTGCCAGCAGCACTCCCCCTAGCGGGGCTTCCTACGAGCAGTACTTC. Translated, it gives CASSTPPSGASYEQYF. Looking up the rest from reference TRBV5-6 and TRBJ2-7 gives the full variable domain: DAGVTQSPTHLIKTRGQQVTLRCSPKSGHDTVSWYQQALGQGPQFIFQYYEEEERQRGNFPDRFSGHQFPNYSSELNVNALLLGDSALYLCASSTPPSGASYEQYFGPGTRLTVT.

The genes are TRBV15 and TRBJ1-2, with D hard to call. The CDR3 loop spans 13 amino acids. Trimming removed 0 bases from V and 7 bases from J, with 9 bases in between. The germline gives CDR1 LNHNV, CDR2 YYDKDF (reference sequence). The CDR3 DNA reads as TGTGCCACCAGCAGAGACAGGCGGGGTGGCTACACCTTC. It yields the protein CATSRDRRGGYTF.

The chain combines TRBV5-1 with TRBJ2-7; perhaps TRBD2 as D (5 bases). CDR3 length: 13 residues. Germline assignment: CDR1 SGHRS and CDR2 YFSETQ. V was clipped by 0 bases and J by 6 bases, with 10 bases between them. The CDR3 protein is CASSLGYGGEQYF. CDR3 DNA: TGCGCCAGCAGCTTGGGCTATGGAGGCGAGCAGTACTTC.

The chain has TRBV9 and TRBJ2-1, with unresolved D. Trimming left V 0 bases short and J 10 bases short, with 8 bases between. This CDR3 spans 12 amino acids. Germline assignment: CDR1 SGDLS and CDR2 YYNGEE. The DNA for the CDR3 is TGTGCCAGCAGCGTAGAGGGTCTGGAGCAGTTCTTC. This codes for CASSVEGLEQFF.

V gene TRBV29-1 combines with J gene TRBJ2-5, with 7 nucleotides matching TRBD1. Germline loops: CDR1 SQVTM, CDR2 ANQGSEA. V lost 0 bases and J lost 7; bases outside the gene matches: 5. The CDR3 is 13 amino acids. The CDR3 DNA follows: TGCAGCGTTGAAGAGGACAGGTTCGGGACCCAGTACTTC. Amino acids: CSVEEDRFGTQYF.

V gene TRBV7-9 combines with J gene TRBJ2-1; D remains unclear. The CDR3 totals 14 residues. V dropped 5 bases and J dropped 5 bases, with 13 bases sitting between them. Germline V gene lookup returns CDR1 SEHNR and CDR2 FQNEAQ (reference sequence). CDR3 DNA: TGTGCCAGCAGCCGACCGAGCGCTAACAATGAGCAGTTCTTC. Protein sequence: CASSRPSANNEQFF.

CDR3: CASSYLGGTDNYGYTF. The CDR3 bases are TGTGCCAGCAGTTACCTGGGCGGGACAGATAACTATGGCTACACCTTC. V is TRBV6-5 and J is TRBJ1-2; 7 positions agree with TRBD1. This CDR3 has 16 amino acids. The germline V gene has CDR1 MNHEY and CDR2 SVGAGI. With 2 bases clipped from V and 1 base from J, the junction kept 7 bases outside the gene matches.

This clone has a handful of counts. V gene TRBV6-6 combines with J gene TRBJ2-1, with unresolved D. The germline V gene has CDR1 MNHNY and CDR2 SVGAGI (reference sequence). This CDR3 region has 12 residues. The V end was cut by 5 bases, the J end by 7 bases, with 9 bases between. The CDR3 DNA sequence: TGTGCCAGCAGTAAACTATCGAATGAGCAGTTCTTC. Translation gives CASSKLSNEQFF.

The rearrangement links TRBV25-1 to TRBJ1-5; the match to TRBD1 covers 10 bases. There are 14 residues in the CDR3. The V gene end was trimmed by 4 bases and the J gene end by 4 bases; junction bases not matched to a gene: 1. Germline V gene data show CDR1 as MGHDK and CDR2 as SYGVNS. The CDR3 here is CASSAGQGNQPQHF. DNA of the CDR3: TGTGCCAGCAGTGCGGGACAGGGGAATCAGCCCCAGCATTTT.

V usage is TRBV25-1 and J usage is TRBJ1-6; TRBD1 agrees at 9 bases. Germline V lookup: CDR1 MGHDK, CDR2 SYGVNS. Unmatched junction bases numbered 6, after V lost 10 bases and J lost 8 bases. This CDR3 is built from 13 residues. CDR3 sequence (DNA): TGTGCCACCAGGACAGGGGTGGATTCACCCCTCCACTTT. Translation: CATRTGVDSPLHF.

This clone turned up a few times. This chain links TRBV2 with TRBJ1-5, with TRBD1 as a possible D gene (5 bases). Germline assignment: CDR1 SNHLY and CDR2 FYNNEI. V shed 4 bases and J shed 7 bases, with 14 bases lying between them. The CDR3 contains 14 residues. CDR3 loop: CASSVRQGGQPQHF. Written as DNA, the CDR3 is TGTGCCAGCAGTGTTCGGCAGGGCGGGCAGCCCCAGCATTTT.

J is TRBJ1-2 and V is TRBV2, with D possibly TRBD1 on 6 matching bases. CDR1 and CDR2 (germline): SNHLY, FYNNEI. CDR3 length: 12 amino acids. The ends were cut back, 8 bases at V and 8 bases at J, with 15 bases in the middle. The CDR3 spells CASCRQGQGYTF. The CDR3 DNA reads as TGTGCCAGCTGCCGGCAGGGACAAGGCTACACCTTC.

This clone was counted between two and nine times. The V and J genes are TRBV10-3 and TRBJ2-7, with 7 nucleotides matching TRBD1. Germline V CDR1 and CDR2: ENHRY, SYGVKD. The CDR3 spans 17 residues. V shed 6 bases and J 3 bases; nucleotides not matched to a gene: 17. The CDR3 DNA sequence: TGTGCCATCAGGAGAGAGGGGGCTGACGCAAAAGTCTACGAGCAGTACTTC. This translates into CAIRREGADAKVYEQYF.

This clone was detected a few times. The CDR3 bases are TGTGCCAGCAGCTCGGGACGGAACTATGGCTACACCTTC. Translating gives CASSSGRNYGYTF. The rearrangement joins TRBV7-9 to TRBJ1-2; the D gene is possibly TRBD1 (5 bases). Trimming cost V 4 bases and J 2 bases, with 8 bases left between them. Looked up from germline, CDR1 is SEHNR and CDR2 is FQNEAQ (reference sequence). The CDR3 has 13 amino acids.